Listed here are 26 T cell receptor beta chains from one sample, sequenced in a study of T cell responses to AZD1222 COVID-19 vaccine. Assay used: immunoSEQ multiplex PCR; TCRdb lists only in-frame clones, some missing. Of some 110,000 clones detected, roughly 86% appear once; the ten largest clones hold about 16%. Sequencing used peripheral blood, obtained 28 days after the second AZD1222 dose. The receptors shown here come from an adult who received the AZD1222 COVID-19 vaccine.

J is TRBJ1-1 and V is TRBV2; D is unresolved. Trimming left V 5 bases short and J 1 base short, with 5 bases between. Germline assignment: CDR1 SNHLY and CDR2 FYNNEI. The CDR3 is 12 amino acids. CDR3: CASSRTNTEAFF. Written as DNA, the CDR3 is TGTGCCAGCAGTCGGACGAACACTGAAGCTTTCTTT.

This clone has just one count. A read error is possible here, since a much larger clone lies one base away. The CDR3 nucleotides are TGCGCCAGCAGCTCTCCGAGACAGGGGAGCACCGGGGAGCTGTTTTTT. It is translated as CASSSPRQGSTGELFF. The chain links TRBV5-1 to TRBJ2-2; 8 bases are a match to TRBD1. This CDR3 has 16 residues. V shed 3 bases, J shed 4 bases, and the junction held 8 bases outside the gene matches. Germline CDR1 is SGHRS and CDR2 is YFSETQ.

The rearrangement joins TRBV11-2 to TRBJ2-1, with TRBD1 as a possible D gene (6 bases). The germline V gene has CDR1 SGHAT and CDR2 FQNNGV. This CDR3 region has 14 residues. Between the trimmed V and J ends, which lost 5 bases and 9 bases, there was a span of 17 bases. CDR3 protein: CASSPGQGPLEQFF. CDR3 coding DNA: TGTGCCAGCAGCCCGGGACAAGGGCCTCTTGAGCAGTTCTTC.

The count of this clone is one. V and J are TRBV10-2 and TRBJ1-5; no clear D. Trimming stripped 5 bases from V and 4 bases from J, with 9 bases between. CDR1 WSHSY and CDR2 SAAADI come from the germline V gene. The CDR3 spans 13 residues. For the CDR3, the DNA is TGCGCCAGCAGTCCAAGTGAGAATCAGCCCCAGCATTTT. It is translated as CASSPSENQPQHF.

The chain carries TRBV7-2 and TRBJ1-1, with 8 bases fitting TRBD1. This CDR3 is 16 amino acids long. J lost 0 bases, V lost 3 bases, and 6 bases had no gene match. Germline V lookup: CDR1 SGHTA, CDR2 FQGNSA. CDR3 bases: TGTGCCAGCAGCTTCCGGACAGGGCTCATGAACACTGAAGCTTTCTTT. Amino acid sequence: CASSFRTGLMNTEAFF.

This chain links TRBV18 with TRBJ1-2; D gene unclear. The CDR3 contains 13 residues. The V end was cut by 3 bases, the J end by 6 bases, with 11 bases between. Germline V CDR1 and CDR2: KGHSH, LQKENI. CDR3 loop: CASSPMEVDGYTF. CDR3 DNA sequence: TGTGCCAGCTCACCGATGGAGGTAGATGGCTACACCTTC. Variable domain in full (rest from reference TRBV18 and TRBJ1-2): NAGVMQNPRHLVRRRGQEARLRCSPMKGHSHVYWYRQLPEEGLKFMVYLQKENIIDESGMPKERFSAEFPKEGPSILRIQQVVRGDSAAYFCASSPMEVDGYTFGSGTRLTVV.

The chain uses TRBV5-5 and TRBJ1-2, with D uncertain. This CDR3 is 14 amino acids long. Between the trimmed V and J ends, which lost 0 bases and 2 bases, there was a span of 8 bases. CDR1 is SGHKS and CDR2 is YYEKEE in the germline V gene (reference sequence). The DNA for the CDR3 is TGTGCCAGCAGCTTGGCCGCGGGGAACTATGGCTACACCTTC. This gives the protein CASSLAAGNYGYTF.

This chain uses TRBV29-1 with TRBJ2-3; either TRBD1 or TRBD2 may fit D (7 bases each). CDR3 length: 13 amino acids. V lost 4 bases and J lost 2, with 10 bases in between. Per germline, CDR1 SQVTM and CDR2 ANQGSEA. CDR3 residues: CSVAGGATDTQYF. The CDR3 nucleotides read TGCAGCGTTGCAGGGGGGGCCACAGATACGCAGTATTTT.

The chain joins TRBV19 to TRBJ2-3; TRBD1 matches 7 bases. The V and J ends lost 5 bases and 1 base, in that order; junction bases with no gene match: 3. The CDR3 totals 14 residues. The germline V gene encodes CDR1 LNHDA and CDR2 SQIVND (reference sequence). CDR3 DNA sequence: TGTGCCAGTAGTGCCGGACAGGGCACAGATACGCAGTATTTT. Translated: CASSAGQGTDTQYF. Using reference TRBV19 and TRBJ2-3 for the parts outside the CDR3, the full variable domain is DGGITQSPKYLFRKEGQNVTLSCEQNLNHDAMYWYRQDPGQGLRLIYYSQIVNDFQKGDIAEGYSVSREKKESFPLTVTSAQKNPTAFYLCASSAGQGTDTQYFGPGTRLTVL.

The rearrangement links TRBV10-3 to TRBJ2-7; D call uncertain. Trimming removed 4 bases from V and 2 bases from J, with 9 bases in between. Germline CDR1 is ENHRY and CDR2 is SYGVKD. This CDR3 spans 13 amino acids. In DNA form, the CDR3 reads TGTGCCATCAGTGCCTCGGTCCCCTACGAGCAGTACTTC. The encoded protein is CAISASVPYEQYF.

This clone occurred once. The chain has TRBV5-4 and TRBJ2-7; TRBD2 matches at 7 bases. CDR1 is SGHNT, CDR2 YYREEE, per germline (reference sequence). The CDR3 consists of 13 residues. The ends lost 2 bases at V and 6 bases at J; junction bases unmatched: 5. DNA for the CDR3: TGTGCCAGCAGCTTCGAGCGGGGAAGCGAGCAGTACTTC. The encoded protein is CASSFERGSEQYF.

V is TRBV9 and J is TRBJ1-1, with TRBD1 as a possible D gene (6 bases). Germline CDR1 reads SGDLS; CDR2 reads YYNGEE. There are 14 residues in the CDR3. The V gene lost 3 bases and the J gene lost 3 bases, with 12 bases spanning the gap. The CDR3 DNA sequence: TGTGCCAGCAGCGAGGTGACAGGCCACACTGAAGCTTTCTTT. Amino acid sequence: CASSEVTGHTEAFF. Using reference TRBV9 and TRBJ1-1 for the parts outside the CDR3, the full variable domain is DSGVTQTPKHLITATGQRVTLRCSPRSGDLSVYWYQQSLDQGLQFLIQYYNGEERAKGNILERFSAQQFPDLHSELNLSSLELGDSALYFCASSEVTGHTEAFFGQGTRLTVV.

J is TRBJ2-1 and V is TRBV6-5; no firm D call. The CDR3 runs 14 residues. The ends were cut back, 6 bases at V and 0 bases at J, with 9 bases in the middle. Per the germline V gene, CDR1 is MNHEY and CDR2 is SVGAGI. CDR3 amino acids: CASRLISSYNEQFF. CDR3 in DNA: TGTGCCAGCAGACTCATAAGCTCCTACAATGAGCAGTTCTTC.

The V and J genes are TRBV19 and TRBJ2-3; D gene unclear. Trimming removed 5 bases from V and 2 bases from J, with 11 bases in between. The CDR3 has 14 amino acids. The germline V gene has CDR1 LNHDA and CDR2 SQIVND (reference sequence). The CDR3 DNA is TGTGCCAGTAGTCAGTGGAGTGCCACAGATACGCAGTATTTT. Translated: CASSQWSATDTQYF.

This chain uses TRBV19 with TRBJ1-5, with no clear D. V was cut by 4 bases and J by 4 bases, with 20 bases left in between. This CDR3 is 17 amino acids long. Germline CDR1 and CDR2: LNHDA and SQIVND (reference sequence). The CDR3 protein is CASSSGGLRMRNQPQHF. CDR3 sequence (DNA): TGTGCCAGTAGTAGCGGCGGATTGAGGATGAGGAATCAGCCCCAGCATTTT.

The chain carries TRBV9 and TRBJ2-5; D possibly uses TRBD1 or TRBD2 (5 bases each). The CDR3 has 13 residues. The germline V gene encodes CDR1 SGDLS and CDR2 YYNGEE. With 3 bases removed from V and 5 bases from J, the gap between germline ends came to 11 bases. CDR3 region: CASSAWDVETQYF. In DNA, the CDR3 is TGTGCCAGCAGCGCTTGGGACGTGGAGACCCAGTACTTC.

The chain carries TRBV19 and TRBJ1-5, with no clear D. CDR1 LNHDA and CDR2 SQIVND come from the germline V gene (reference sequence). The CDR3 loop spans 13 amino acids. V was cut by 4 bases and J by 5 bases, with 9 bases left in between. The CDR3 nucleotides read TGTGCCAGTAGTACGGTGGATGATCAGCCCCAGCATTTT. This gives the protein CASSTVDDQPQHF.

V is TRBV7-9 and J is TRBJ1-1; D not resolved. The germline gives CDR1 SEHNR, CDR2 FQNEAQ (reference sequence). Trimming pared 6 bases from V and 1 base from J, leaving 18 bases between. The CDR3 sequence is 16 residues long. The CDR3 DNA sequence: TGTGCCAGCAGGCCAAAAAGACCGACGGAGAACACTGAAGCTTTCTTT. Protein sequence: CASRPKRPTENTEAFF.

The chain joins TRBV7-9 to TRBJ1-2; the D is unclear. Trimming cost V 1 base and J 4 bases, with 13 bases left between them. This CDR3 has 15 residues. CDR1 is SEHNR and CDR2 is FQNEAQ in the germline V gene (reference sequence). The CDR3 sequence is CASSLGTAFTYGYTF. In DNA, the CDR3 is TGTGCCAGCAGCTTAGGTACAGCGTTTACCTATGGCTACACCTTC.

The chain combines TRBV14 with TRBJ2-5; D uncertain. Germline V lookup: CDR1 SGHDN, CDR2 FVKESK. With 2 bases removed from V and 5 bases from J, the gap between germline ends came to 3 bases. The CDR3 has 11 amino acids. The CDR3 sequence: CASSQWETQYF. The DNA of the CDR3 is TGTGCCAGCAGCCAATGGGAGACCCAGTACTTC. The complete variable domain, with remaining parts taken from reference TRBV14 and TRBJ2-5, reads EAGVTQFPSHSVIEKGQTVTLRCDPISGHDNLYWYRRVMGKEIKFLLHFVKESKQDESGMPNNRFLAERTGGTYSTLKVQPAELEDSGVYFCASSQWETQYFGPGTRLLVL.

The sample holds one count of this clone. The chain recombines TRBV7-2 with TRBJ2-2, with D unresolved. Trimming stripped 2 bases from V and 4 bases from J, with 8 bases between. Germline CDR1 is SGHTA and CDR2 is FQGNSA. The CDR3 has 14 amino acids. The CDR3 bases are TGTGCCAGCAGCTTAAATTTCCCCACCGGGGAGCTGTTTTTT. Amino acids: CASSLNFPTGELFF.

This rearrangement joins TRBV21-1 to TRBJ1-1. TRBV21-1 is a documented pseudogene. This CDR3 region has 13 residues. The CDR3 region is CASSKDANTEAFF. In nucleotides, the CDR3 is TGTGCCAGCAGCAAAGACGCGAACACTGAAGCTTTCTTT.

The gene calls are TRBV19 and TRBJ1-5, with 9 bases identical to TRBD1. Germline V lookup: CDR1 LNHDA, CDR2 SQIVND (reference sequence). Trimming at V came to 3 bases and at J to 6 bases, leaving 6 bases not matched to a gene. The CDR3 consists of 15 residues. This CDR3 is CASSMGTGRVQPQHF. The CDR3 DNA reads as TGTGCCAGTAGTATGGGGACAGGGAGGGTTCAGCCCCAGCATTTT.

J is TRBJ1-6 and V is TRBV10-3, with D hard to call. The ends were cut back, 6 bases at V and 14 bases at J, with 14 bases in the middle. The CDR3 spans 12 residues. Per germline, CDR1 ENHRY and CDR2 SYGVKD. The CDR3 nucleotides read TGTGCCATCAGCCGGGGTCCCGGGTCCCTCCACTTT. Residues: CAISRGPGSLHF.

The J gene is TRBJ2-7, the V gene TRBV11-3, with 9 nucleotides matching TRBD1. V lost 5 bases and J lost 6; bases outside the gene matches: 17. The CDR3 is 17 residues long. CDR1 and CDR2 (germline): SGHNT, YENEEA. The CDR3 nucleotides are TGTGCCAGCAGCCATCGTTCCGGGACAGGGATGTATGGCGAGCAGTACTTC. This translates into CASSHRSGTGMYGEQYF.

The V gene is TRBV10-3, the J gene TRBJ2-1; TRBD2 matches at 14 bases. Per germline, CDR1 ENHRY and CDR2 SYGVKD. The CDR3 is 17 residues long. Trimming cost V 8 bases and J 6 bases; bases outside gene matches: 12. Written as DNA, the CDR3 is TGTGCCATCCGGACAGAGACTAGCGGGAGGGGGGGCAATGAGCAGTTCTTC. Residues: CAIRTETSGRGGNEQFF.